This T cell receptor (beta chain) was observed in a study of shared clonotypes between healthy human individuals. Overall study results and limits: Naive subsets generally exceeded memory subsets in estimated richness. Non-shared clonotypes were found to have lower generation probabilities than the clonotypes that were shared by all four of the sorted-subset donors. The authors sampled blood alone, and tissue repertoires likely differ.

The V gene end was trimmed by 0 bases and the J gene end by 5 bases; junction bases not matched to a gene: 8. CDR3 size: 17 residues. Germline V gene sequence: CDR1 KGHSH, CDR2 LQKENI. As to this clone: What it recognizes is unknown.

An assay was performed, and its level was deep. Profiling relied on immunoSEQ multiplex PCR, and the TCRdb table lists in-frame clones only, not all of them. In the table there are 550,000 to 850,000 clones, about 74% of which are singletons. The chain carries TRBV18 and TRBJ2-7, with 12 nucleotides matching TRBD2. Sequenced material: memory CD4+ T cells sorted from blood. Subset here: CD45RA-negative fraction. This clonotype was obtained from a woman under 40 in good health. The CDR3 DNA follows: TGTGCCAGCTCACCACCGGGTAACCTAGCGGGAGGGCACGAGCAGTACTTC. Its protein is CASSPPGNLAGGHEQYF.